The rows below give T cell receptor beta chains drawn from one sample of a study of T-cell memory formation after mild COVID-19. TCRdb processed the 5' RACE reads anew with MiXCR; each CDR3 protein has one entry. The sample includes 200,000 or so distinct CDR3 sequences, around 9.1% seen only once; the top ten take roughly 3.5%. Source material: PBMCs or a T cell subset sorted from them (not recorded which). The source of these receptors is a man aged 18 to 30 who had mild COVID-19 (a few samples of this study predate the infection). Cell type and time point are not known. Both conserved end residues are part of each CDR3. Fields, in order: clone size, V gene, D gene, J gene, CDR3 DNA, CDR3 protein. D genes are given only for firm matches. Size tells how often a clone was seen (once, few, many) or the class of an expanded clone, and some rows leave it out.

abundance: few; v_gene: TRBV4-3; d_gene: .; j_gene: TRBJ1-4; CDR3nt: TGCGCCAGCAGCCAAAGGCCACCCGGAACCCCCGGACACGAAAAACTGTTTTTT; CDR3aa: CASSQRPPGTPGHEKLFF
abundance: many; v_gene: TRBV5-1; d_gene: .; j_gene: TRBJ2-3; CDR3nt: TGTGCCAGCAGCCCCGGGACTAGCACAGATACGCAGTATTTT; CDR3aa: CASSPGTSTDTQYF
abundance: .; v_gene: TRBV3-1; d_gene: TRBD1; j_gene: TRBJ1-5; CDR3nt: TGTGCCAGCAGCCCGGACAGGGGTACAGGTCAGCCCCAGCATTTT; CDR3aa: CASSPDRGTGQPQHF
abundance: .; v_gene: TRBV27; d_gene: TRBD1; j_gene: TRBJ1-2; CDR3nt: TGTGCCAGCAGTTTCGACAGGGGGGGATATGGCTACACCTTC; CDR3aa: CASSFDRGGYGYTF
abundance: few; v_gene: TRBV4-3; d_gene: TRBD1; j_gene: TRBJ2-6; CDR3nt: TGCGCCAGCAGCCAAGATGTGGGGACAGGGGGCCTTGCTGGGGCCAACGTCCTGACTTTC; CDR3aa: CASSQDVGTGGLAGANVLTF
abundance: .; v_gene: TRBV9; d_gene: .; j_gene: TRBJ2-2; CDR3nt: TGTGCCAGCAGCGTAGCTTCACTAGCCCCCGGGGAGCTGTTTTTT; CDR3aa: CASSVASLAPGELFF
abundance: .; v_gene: TRBV20-1; d_gene: .; j_gene: TRBJ2-1; CDR3nt: TGCAGTGCTAGGAGCTCTTACTCCTACAATGAGCAGTTCTTC; CDR3aa: CSARSSYSYNEQFF
abundance: few; v_gene: TRBV20-1; d_gene: TRBD2; j_gene: TRBJ2-3; CDR3nt: TGCAGTGCAAAGTTTAGCGGGGATGCAGATACGCAGTATTTT; CDR3aa: CSAKFSGDADTQYF
abundance: many; v_gene: TRBV4-2; d_gene: .; j_gene: TRBJ2-3; CDR3nt: TGTGCCAGCAGCCAAGAACTTTCCGATACGCAGTATTTT; CDR3aa: CASSQELSDTQYF
abundance: few; v_gene: TRBV18; d_gene: TRBD1; j_gene: TRBJ2-7; CDR3nt: TGTGCCAGCTCACCCCCCGGGACAGGGGGCCACGAGCAGTACTTC; CDR3aa: CASSPPGTGGHEQYF
abundance: many; v_gene: TRBV7-2; d_gene: TRBD1; j_gene: TRBJ2-7; CDR3nt: TGTGCCAGCAGCTTAGCGTTGGCAGGGGGTGTGAGGGAGCAGTACTTC; CDR3aa: CASSLALAGGVREQYF
abundance: .; v_gene: TRBV5-1; d_gene: .; j_gene: TRBJ1-3; CDR3nt: TGCGCCAGCAGCCAGACCGTAAACTCTGGAAACACCATATATTTT; CDR3aa: CASSQTVNSGNTIYF
abundance: .; v_gene: TRBV6-5; d_gene: .; j_gene: TRBJ2-3; CDR3nt: TGTGCCAGCAGTCCGACTCCCCCGGGGGGCCATCGAGATACGCAGTATTTT; CDR3aa: CASSPTPPGGHRDTQYF
abundance: .; v_gene: TRBV14; d_gene: .; j_gene: TRBJ2-1; CDR3nt: TGTGCCAGCAGCCAAGGCCGCCGGCTCTACTACAATGAGCAGTTCTTC; CDR3aa: CASSQGRRLYYNEQFF
abundance: few; v_gene: TRBV5-1; d_gene: .; j_gene: TRBJ1-6; CDR3nt: TGCGCCAGCAGCCCCTCCGGGTTGGATAATTCACCCCTCCACTTT; CDR3aa: CASSPSGLDNSPLHF
abundance: .; v_gene: TRBV5-1; d_gene: TRBD1; j_gene: TRBJ1-2; CDR3nt: TGCGCCAGCAGCTTGGGTCGGGACAGTATCACCTATGGCTACACCTTC; CDR3aa: CASSLGRDSITYGYTF
abundance: few; v_gene: TRBV20-1; d_gene: TRBD2; j_gene: TRBJ2-7; CDR3nt: TGCAGTGCTAGGCGGCCCGGGACTAGCATGGACGAGCAGTACTTC; CDR3aa: CSARRPGTSMDEQYF
abundance: many; v_gene: TRBV5-4; d_gene: TRBD2; j_gene: TRBJ2-2; CDR3nt: TGTGCCAGCAGCTTAGCGGGGGAAATCGGGGAGCTGTTTTTT; CDR3aa: CASSLAGEIGELFF
abundance: many; v_gene: TRBV5-1; d_gene: .; j_gene: TRBJ2-5; CDR3nt: TGCGCCAGCAGCCCGGGGGTTTCGTGGGGCCTCACCGGAGAGACCCAGTACTTC; CDR3aa: CASSPGVSWGLTGETQYF
abundance: many; v_gene: TRBV12-3/TRBV12-4; d_gene: .; j_gene: TRBJ2-7; CDR3nt: TGTGCCAGCAGTGACCGGGGCAGGGAGTACTTC; CDR3aa: CASSDRGREYF
abundance: few; v_gene: TRBV5-1; d_gene: .; j_gene: TRBJ1-5; CDR3nt: TGCGCCAGCAGCTTGGACCCGGTGAATCAGCCCCAGCATTTT; CDR3aa: CASSLDPVNQPQHF
abundance: few; v_gene: TRBV12-3/TRBV12-4; d_gene: TRBD1; j_gene: TRBJ1-5; CDR3nt: TGTGCCAGCACCCCAGGGGGTACGTATCAGCCCCAGCATTTT; CDR3aa: CASTPGGTYQPQHF
abundance: few; v_gene: TRBV10-3; d_gene: TRBD2; j_gene: TRBJ2-2; CDR3nt: TGTGCCATCAGGACTAGCGGGGGGCCGCGCGGCACCGGGGAGCTGTTTTTT; CDR3aa: CAIRTSGGPRGTGELFF
abundance: .; v_gene: TRBV20-1; d_gene: .; j_gene: TRBJ2-1; CDR3nt: TGCAGTGCTACCGTGCGTCCGCTCAATGAGCAGTTCTTC; CDR3aa: CSATVRPLNEQFF
abundance: few; v_gene: TRBV2; d_gene: TRBD1; j_gene: TRBJ1-1; CDR3nt: TGTGCCAGCAGGTCCAGGGGGAGGGAGAACACTGAAGCTTTCTTT; CDR3aa: CASRSRGRENTEAFF
abundance: many; v_gene: TRBV7-2; d_gene: .; j_gene: TRBJ2-6; CDR3nt: TGTGCCAGCAGCTTAGATGCAAGAGGGGCCAACGTCCTGACTTTC; CDR3aa: CASSLDARGANVLTF
abundance: few; v_gene: TRBV28; d_gene: TRBD2; j_gene: TRBJ2-3; CDR3nt: TGTGCCAGCAGTTGGCTTCGGACTAGCGGGGGGGGAGATACGCAGTATTTT; CDR3aa: CASSWLRTSGGGDTQYF
abundance: .; v_gene: TRBV2; d_gene: TRBD2; j_gene: TRBJ2-5; CDR3nt: TGTGCCAGCAGTGGCGGGACTAGCCCAAAGACCCAGTACTTC; CDR3aa: CASSGGTSPKTQYF
abundance: few; v_gene: TRBV19; d_gene: .; j_gene: TRBJ2-7; CDR3nt: TGTGCCAGTAGTATGGTACAGGCTGGGTACTACGAGCAGTACTTC; CDR3aa: CASSMVQAGYYEQYF
abundance: many; v_gene: TRBV3-1; d_gene: .; j_gene: TRBJ1-3; CDR3nt: TGTGCCAGCAGCCATCAGTGGAGCTCTGGAAACACCATATATTTT; CDR3aa: CASSHQWSSGNTIYF
abundance: few; v_gene: TRBV2; d_gene: .; j_gene: TRBJ1-1; CDR3nt: TGTGCCAGCAGTACCGTGTCTTCAGATACTGAAGCTTTCTTT; CDR3aa: CASSTVSSDTEAFF
abundance: .; v_gene: TRBV18; d_gene: .; j_gene: TRBJ1-6; CDR3nt: TGTGCCAGCTCAACCAGTCAGGGGAGTGGGAATTCACCCCTCCACTTT; CDR3aa: CASSTSQGSGNSPLHF
abundance: many; v_gene: TRBV6-6; d_gene: .; j_gene: TRBJ1-3; CDR3nt: TGTGCCAGCAGTTACCCCTTCGGAAGCTCTGGAAACACCATATATTTT; CDR3aa: CASSYPFGSSGNTIYF
abundance: .; v_gene: TRBV23-1; d_gene: .; j_gene: TRBJ1-4; CDR3nt: TGCGCCAGCAGTCTATCGTTATGGTGGGGGGAAGATGAAAAACTGTTTTTT; CDR3aa: CASSLSLWWGEDEKLFF
abundance: .; v_gene: TRBV20-1; d_gene: .; j_gene: TRBJ1-3; CDR3nt: TGCAGTGCTAGAGATCGAGGCAGGGGATCTTCCACCTCTGGAAACACCATATATTTT; CDR3aa: CSARDRGRGSSTSGNTIYF